The 24 T cell receptor beta chains below all came from one sample that was sequenced in a study of metastatic and nonmetastatic thyroid tumors (dated by TCRdb to 2019 to 2021). Preparation of the library involved PCR. Sequencing relied on an Illumina HiSeq 4000. Using fastp at Q25 and MiXCR, TCRdb reprocessed the public reads and kept productive beta chains. Counted in this sample were approximately 40,000 clones; 10% to 12% of them appeared once. Jointly, the top ten make up 20% to 25% of the sample. None of the patients had been given any treatment before thyroid surgery. Sequenced input: blood. All receptors come from a female donor with papillary thyroid cancer or a benign thyroid nodule (not recorded which). Some clones in this sample may be carry-over from other donors' samples.

This clone was counted at least ten times. This chain connects TRBV7-8 to TRBJ2-2, with 11 positions matching TRBD2. This CDR3 is built from 19 residues. Trimming cost V 6 bases and J 4 bases; bases outside gene matches: 16. Germline lookup yields CDR1 SGHVS and CDR2 FQNEAQ. The DNA of the CDR3 is TGTGCCAGCAGTGGAGGAGTAGCGGGAGGGCCGGAAAGCACCGGGGAGCTGTTTTTT. Translated: CASSGGVAGGPESTGELFF.

This clone was recorded at least ten times. The V call is TRBV20-1, the J call TRBJ2-5, with D possibly being TRBD1 (6 bases). Between the trimmed V and J ends, which lost 0 bases and 2 bases, there was a span of 7 bases. CDR3 size: 13 residues. Germline assignment: CDR1 DFQATT and CDR2 SNEGSKA (reference sequence). CDR3 sequence (DNA): TGCAGTGCTAGAGATCAGGGGCAAGAGACCCAGTACTTC. This sequence encodes CSARDQGQETQYF.

This clone was counted ten times or more. CDR3 sequence reads: CASSMPGNNQPQHF. The CDR3 DNA reads as TGTGCCAGTAGTATGCCGGGCAACAATCAGCCCCAGCATTTT. V gene TRBV19 combines with J gene TRBJ1-5; no clear D. CDR1 is LNHDA, CDR2 SQIVND, per germline (reference sequence). CDR3 length equals 14 residues. V shed 3 bases and J shed 3 bases, with 9 bases lying between them.

This clone was picked up many times. The identical CDR3 is also encoded by other nucleotide sequences in the sample. The CDR3 DNA follows: TGTGCCAGCAGCTTAGGGGCTAGCGGGGGACATGGGGAGACCCAGTACTTC. Residues: CASSLGASGGHGETQYF. V usage is TRBV11-2 and J usage is TRBJ2-5, with TRBD2 identical over 10 bases. The CDR3 contains 17 residues. From germline, CDR1 is SGHAT and CDR2 FQNNGV. J was trimmed by 5 bases and V by 1 base; bases with no gene match: 10.

The chain combines TRBV20-1 with TRBJ1-2; 9 bases align to TRBD1. The CDR3 is 15 amino acids. Trimming at V came to 8 bases and at J to 2 bases, leaving 12 bases not matched to a gene. Germline-derived CDR1 and CDR2 are DFQATT and SNEGSKA (reference sequence). The CDR3 sequence is CSSKTFGQGNYGYTF. The DNA for the CDR3 is TGCAGTTCAAAAACATTCGGACAGGGGAACTATGGCTACACCTTC.

Notes on this clone: A clone one base away is much larger, so this may be a read error. Lacking the conserved final phenylalanine or tryptophan, this CDR3 likely reflects a read error. J is TRBJ1-2 and V is TRBV30; 7 bases fit TRBD1. This CDR3 comprises 10 residues. Germline CDR1 reads GTSNPN; CDR2 reads SVGIG (reference sequence). V lost 8 bases and J lost 6; bases outside the gene matches: 3. In DNA, the CDR3 is TGTGCCGCCGACAGGGATGGCTACACCCTC. Its translation: CAADRDGYTL.

At least ten counts were recorded for this clone. CDR3 DNA sequence: TGCAGTGCTACCCTAGCGGAATCTAGCACAGATACGCAGTATTTT. This translates into CSATLAESSTDTQYF. J is TRBJ2-3 and V is TRBV20-1, with 7 bases aligning to TRBD2. The ends lost 4 bases at V and 0 bases at J; junction bases unmatched: 7. CDR3 length: 15 amino acids. CDR1 is DFQATT, CDR2 SNEGSKA, per germline (reference sequence).

There are many counts of this clone. The rearrangement joins TRBV20-1 to TRBJ1-3; unclear D gene. This CDR3 region has 13 residues. Trimming removed 1 base from V and 1 base from J, with 5 bases in between. Germline V gene lookup returns CDR1 DFQATT and CDR2 SNEGSKA (reference sequence). The CDR3 nucleotides read TGCAGTGCTAGAGTCCCGTCTGGAAACACCATATATTTT. Translated, it gives CSARVPSGNTIYF.

This clone was counted only a few times. A much larger clone differs by one base, so this may be a read error. The chain is built from TRBV29-1 and TRBJ2-7; 10 nucleotides align to TRBD1. CDR3 length: 13 residues. The germline gives CDR1 SQVTM, CDR2 ANQGSEA. The CDR3 nucleotides are TGCGGCGCCCGGGACAGGGGTTTGGCCGAGCAGTACTTC. This gives the protein CGARDRGLAEQYF.

This clone was recorded at least ten times. V is TRBV6-5 and J is TRBJ2-1, with a weak D call TRBD2 (5 bases). Trimming cost V 2 bases and J 3 bases, with 11 bases left between them. The germline CDR1 and CDR2 sequences are MNHEY and SVGAGI. The CDR3 consists of 15 residues. CDR3 nucleotides: TGTGCCAGCAGTTACGGAGCGGCAGACTACAATGAGCAGTTCTTC. Translated, it gives CASSYGAADYNEQFF.

At least ten counts were recorded for this clone. This chain links TRBV18 with TRBJ1-2, with D possibly matching TRBD1 (6 bases). The CDR3 loop spans 15 amino acids. Per the germline V gene, CDR1 is KGHSH and CDR2 is LQKENI. Trimming took 5 bases from V and 4 from J, leaving 17 bases between them. The CDR3 DNA is TGTGCCAGCTCAACTTCCAGGACAGTGATCTATGGCTACACCTTC. It yields the protein CASSTSRTVIYGYTF.

This clone showed up many times. V usage is TRBV12-3 or TRBV12-4 and J usage is TRBJ1-2; no clear D gene. V lost 6 bases and J lost 4, with 21 bases in between. The CDR3 consists of 16 residues. CDR3 residues: CASSQLLAAWGYGYTF. The CDR3, as DNA: TGTGCCAGCAGCCAACTCCTCGCGGCCTGGGGCTATGGCTACACCTTC.

The chain links TRBV5-1 to TRBJ2-7; no firm D call. This CDR3 has 15 residues. V lost 3 bases to trimming and J lost 6 bases, with 19 bases between them. Germline-derived CDR1 and CDR2 are SGHRS and YFSETQ. CDR3 amino acids: CASSSTSPSVFEQYF. CDR3 sequence (DNA): TGCGCCAGCAGCTCCACCTCGCCCTCGGTGTTCGAGCAGTACTTC.

Only a few counts were recorded for this clone. A read error may be the cause here, since a much bigger clone is one base away. CDR3 in DNA: TGTGCCAGCAAGGGACAGCGTTACAATGAGCAGTCCTTC. Its translation: CASKGQRYNEQSF. The genes are TRBV12-3 or TRBV12-4 and TRBJ2-1, with TRBD1 identical over 7 bases. This CDR3 has 13 residues.

This clone was seen many times. This chain connects TRBV11-3 to TRBJ2-5, with D possibly TRBD1 on 5 matching bases. V lost 5 bases, J lost 1 base, and 14 bases lay in between. CDR1 SGHNT and CDR2 YENEEA come from the germline V gene. The CDR3 runs to 15 residues. The DNA for the CDR3 is TGTGCCAGCAGCCCCAGGGCTGTCCTCCAAGAGACCCAGTACTTC. This codes for CASSPRAVLQETQYF.

This clone was detected many times. This could be a read error, since a much larger clone is one nucleotide away. The chain links TRBV20-1 to TRBJ2-7; 9 nucleotides agree with TRBD2. V was pared by 5 bases and J by 4 bases, with 3 bases of the junction left unmatched. The CDR3 runs 12 residues. Germline CDR1 is DFQATT and CDR2 is SNEGSKA (reference sequence). The DNA of the CDR3 is TGCAGTGCTGGCAGCGGGGGGTACGAGCAGTACTTC. Translated, it gives CSAGSGGYEQYF.

This clone turned up a few times. This may be a read error, as it is one base from a much larger clone. V usage is TRBV6-9 and J usage is TRBJ2-5; no clear D gene. From germline, CDR1 is MNHGY and CDR2 SVAAGI. The CDR3 covers 13 residues. The V end was cut by 4 bases, the J end by 5 bases, with 11 bases between. This CDR3 reads CASSLYPWETQYF. The CDR3 DNA sequence: TGTGCCAGCAGTTTATACCCCTGGGAGACCCAGTACTTC.

V gene TRBV20-1 combines with J gene TRBJ1-5; a weak D match, TRBD1 (5 bases). Germline CDR1 and CDR2: DFQATT and SNEGSKA (reference sequence). Trimming left V 5 bases short and J 6 bases short, with 17 bases between. This CDR3 region has 14 residues. The CDR3 protein is CSACAGTSCQPQHF. For the CDR3, the DNA is TGCAGTGCTTGCGCGGGGACGTCATGTCAGCCCCAGCATTTT.

By share, this clone ranks as medium-sized. The gene calls are TRBV12-3 or TRBV12-4 and TRBJ2-7; 7 bases line up with TRBD2. V lost 2 bases, J lost 6 bases, and 4 bases stayed unmatched. There are 13 residues in the CDR3. The chain's CDR3 is CASSLTSVSEQYF. The CDR3 bases are TGTGCCAGCAGTTTAACTAGCGTGAGCGAGCAGTACTTC.

This clone was detected many times. V and J are TRBV4-1 and TRBJ2-7; the D gene is possibly TRBD2 (5 bases). CDR3 length: 14 amino acids. The germline CDR1 and CDR2 sequences are MGHRA and YSYEKL. Trimming took off 8 bases at V and 1 base at J, with 15 bases between the two ends. For the CDR3, the DNA is TGCGCCAGCCCTAGCCAGGACTCATCCTACGAGCAGTACTTC. Its protein is CASPSQDSSYEQYF.

As concerns this clone: Being one base from a much bigger clone, this may be a read error. The V and J genes are TRBV6-2 or TRBV6-3 and TRBJ2-3; 10 bases agree with TRBD2. This CDR3 spans 15 amino acids. Germline CDR1 and CDR2: MNHEY and SVGEGT. Trimming cost V 7 bases and J 2 bases; bases outside gene matches: 6. The CDR3 reads CASTTLAGNTDTQYF. CDR3 nucleotide sequence: TGTGCCAGCACCACACTAGCGGGAAACACAGATACGCAGTATTTT.

This clone occurred many times. The chain joins TRBV18 to TRBJ1-1; a possible D gene is TRBD1 (6 bases). Trimming took 3 bases from V and 4 from J, leaving 12 bases between them. CDR1 KGHSH and CDR2 LQKENI come from the germline V gene. The CDR3 spans 14 residues. The CDR3 loop is CASSPSKGGTEAFF. CDR3 DNA sequence: TGTGCCAGCTCACCTTCCAAGGGGGGCACTGAAGCTTTCTTT. The full variable domain, its missing parts supplied by reference TRBV18 and TRBJ1-1, is NAGVMQNPRHLVRRRGQEARLRCSPMKGHSHVYWYRQLPEEGLKFMVYLQKENIIDESGMPKERFSAEFPKEGPSILRIQQVVRGDSAAYFCASSPSKGGTEAFFGQGTRLTVV.

This clone appeared many times. The CDR3 DNA is TGCAGTGCCCCAACACTATTTCTTTCAAAAAACATTCAGTACTTC. It encodes CSAPTLFLSKNIQYF. V and J are TRBV20-1 and TRBJ2-4, with D unresolved. This CDR3 is 15 amino acids long. CDR1 DFQATT and CDR2 SNEGSKA come from the germline V gene (reference sequence). The germline V and J ends were trimmed by 6 bases and 4 bases, with 19 bases remaining between them.

The table lists this clone with many counts. V is TRBV20-1 and J is TRBJ2-3, with D unclear. The V end lost 1 base, the J end lost 5 bases, and 13 bases lay between the germline ends. Germline V gene lookup returns CDR1 DFQATT and CDR2 SNEGSKA (reference sequence). CDR3 length: 14 amino acids. CDR3 in amino acids: CSARAGPSEDTQYF. The CDR3 DNA reads TGCAGTGCTAGAGCGGGCCCAAGTGAAGATACGCAGTATTTT.